This T cell receptor beta chain originates from a study of human T cells and chemical hapten exposure. About the research overall: Variation in per-sample TCR yields came mainly from small pooled library volume differences.

This clonotype came up many times. Time point of the sample: pre-sensitization, week 0. Treatment given: therapeutic diphenylcyclopropenone sensitization with weekly scalp DPC. MiXCR, run by TCRdb on the RACE reads, gives a single entry per CDR3 protein. The sample contains some 330,000 distinct CDR3 sequences, 4.5% to 7% of which appear only once. V was clipped by 7 bases and J by 3 bases, with 10 bases between them. The CDR3 is 13 amino acids. Looked up from germline, CDR1 is MNHEY and CDR2 is SVGAGI. The V gene is TRBV6-5, the J gene TRBJ2-1; no firm D call. The sample here was whole blood, taken in connection with sensitization to the hapten diphenylcyclopropenone (DPC). The clonotype comes from a woman aged 18-30 years with alopecia areata. Some clones in this sample may be carry-over from other donors' samples. This CDR3 reads CASKGLFYNEQFF. CDR3 nucleotide sequence: TGTGCCAGCAAGGGCCTTTTCTACAATGAGCAGTTCTTC.